The TCR beta chain under discussion was sequenced for a study of T cells in narcolepsy. Study context: Healthy controls were enrolled alongside patients with narcolepsy type 1 or type 2. Overall study findings and caveats: Autoreactive HCRT-specific and TRIB2-specific clonotypes were marked in same-patient CSF-versus-blood CD4+ comparisons.

TCRdb's copy holds only in-frame clones and misses some; the assay was immunoSEQ multiplex PCR. The sample consists of roughly 23,000 clones, approximately 82% of them appearing once. Worth noting for this clone: As yet, its antigen is unknown.

CDR3 length: 17 amino acids. Trimming at V came to 4 bases and at J to 1 base, leaving 10 bases not matched to a gene. CDR1 is SGHDT, CDR2 YYEEEE, per germline. The chain is built from TRBV5-6 and TRBJ2-2; 7 nucleotides match TRBD2. Sample: memory (CD45RA-) CD4+ T cells from blood. The TCR was taken from a human donor in good health. This chain's CDR3 is CASSGGGLTRNTGELFF. Written as DNA, the CDR3 is TGTGCCAGCAGCGGCGGGGGACTTACGCGGAACACCGGGGAGCTGTTTTTT.